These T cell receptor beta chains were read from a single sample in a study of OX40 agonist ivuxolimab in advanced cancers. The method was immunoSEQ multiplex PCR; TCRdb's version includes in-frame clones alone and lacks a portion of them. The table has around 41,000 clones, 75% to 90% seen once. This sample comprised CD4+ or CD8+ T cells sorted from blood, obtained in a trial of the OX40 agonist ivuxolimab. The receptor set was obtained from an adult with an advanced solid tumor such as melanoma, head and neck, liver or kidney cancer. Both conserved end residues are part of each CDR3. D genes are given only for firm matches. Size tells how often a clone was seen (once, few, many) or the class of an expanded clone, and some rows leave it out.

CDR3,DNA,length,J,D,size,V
CASSLRFSSDSPLHF,TGTGCCAGCAGTTTACGATTCTCAAGCGATTCACCCCTCCACTTT,15,TRBJ1-6,.,once,TRBV27
CASSPRRGTLYEQYF,TGTGCCAGCAGCCCCCGGCGAGGGACTCTGTACGAGCAGTACTTC,15,TRBJ2-7,.,.,TRBV7-8
CASSQWDTEAFF,TGTGCCAGCAGCCAATGGGACACTGAAGCTTTCTTT,12,TRBJ1-1,.,.,TRBV5-6
CASSPPGDSYNEQFF,TGTGCCAGCAGCCCGCCGGGGGACTCCTACAATGAGCAGTTCTTC,15,TRBJ2-1,.,.,TRBV7-9
CASSYSRDTNTEAFF,TGTGCCAGCAGTTACTCCCGGGACACTAACACTGAAGCTTTCTTT,15,TRBJ1-1,.,.,TRBV6-5
CASLGAGTDDGYTF,TGTGCCAGCTTGGGCGCAGGGACAGACGATGGCTACACCTTC,14,TRBJ1-2,TRBD1,.,TRBV6-6
CASSLGVRETEAFF,TGCGCCAGCAGCTTGGGTGTACGGGAAACTGAAGCTTTCTTT,14,TRBJ1-1,.,.,TRBV5-1
CASSLDGGNYGYTF,TGTGCCAGCAGCTTAGATGGGGGTAACTATGGCTACACCTTC,14,TRBJ1-2,.,.,TRBV7-3
CASSASVRHYGYTF,TGTGCCAGCAGTGCCTCTGTCAGGCACTATGGCTACACCTTC,14,TRBJ1-2,.,.,TRBV6-1
CASSPWTNGGNTGELFF,TGTGCCAGCTCACCATGGACTAATGGGGGGAACACCGGGGAGCTGTTTTTT,17,TRBJ2-2,.,.,TRBV18
CASSSQDYGYTF,TGTGCCAGCAGCTCCCAGGACTATGGCTACACCTTC,12,TRBJ1-2,.,few,TRBV5-6
CSVGRFNQPQHF,TGCAGCGTTGGACGTTTCAATCAGCCCCAGCATTTT,12,TRBJ1-5,.,.,TRBV29-1
CASRVRDTNSYEQYF,TGTGCCAGTAGGGTCCGGGACACCAACTCCTACGAGCAGTACTTC,15,TRBJ2-7,.,.,TRBV19
CASSRRTGQDTQYF,TGTGCCAGCAGCCGACGGACGGGGCAAGATACGCAGTATTTT,14,TRBJ2-3,.,.,TRBV7-9
CASSPQGSSYEQYF,TGCGCCAGCAGCCCACAGGGGAGCTCCTACGAGCAGTACTTC,14,TRBJ2-7,TRBD1,.,TRBV5-1
CATQRSGGETQYF,TGTGCCACCCAAAGGAGCGGGGGGGAGACCCAGTACTTC,13,TRBJ2-5,TRBD2,.,TRBV2
CASSPGPGGTEAFF,TGTGCCAGCAGCCCGGGACCGGGTGGGACTGAAGCTTTCTTT,14,TRBJ1-1,.,.,TRBV6-5
CASSDDRGLNQPQHF,TGTGCCAGCAGCGATGACAGGGGGCTCAATCAGCCCCAGCATTTT,15,TRBJ1-5,TRBD1,once,TRBV5-5
CASSPGYQNYGYTF,TGCGCCAGCAGCCCCGGGTACCAAAACTATGGCTACACCTTC,14,TRBJ1-2,.,.,TRBV5-1
CASTEGAQPGYTF,TGTGCCAGCACCGAGGGGGCACAGCCTGGCTACACCTTC,13,TRBJ1-2,TRBD1,.,TRBV28
CASSLAVTGGGTYNEQFF,TGTGCCAGCAGCTTAGCCGTCACTGGCGGGGGAACCTACAATGAGCAGTTCTTC,18,TRBJ2-1,TRBD2,once,TRBV11-2
CASRRDSYNSPLHF,TGTGCCAGCAGAAGGGACAGCTATAATTCACCCCTCCACTTT,14,TRBJ1-6,TRBD1,.,TRBV7-3
CASSPPVGLHNEQFF,TGTGCCAGCAGCCCACCCGTAGGACTTCACAATGAGCAGTTCTTC,15,TRBJ2-1,.,.,TRBV9